A selection of T cell receptor beta chains follows, all from one sample in a study of cytomegalovirus exposure and HLA in healthy donors. Sequencing used immunoSEQ multiplex PCR; TCRdb keeps in-frame clones, though not all of them. The repertoire holds more than 85,000 clones, with around 79% as singletons. The specimen was PBMCs. These receptors were taken from a male donor in good health and CMV-seropositive. The CDR3 runs from the conserved cysteine through the conserved F or W. Fields, in order: D gene, J gene, V gene, clone size, CDR3 protein, CDR3 DNA. D genes are given only for firm matches. Only some rows state a clone size, as once, few, many or a class for expanded clones.

d_gene: -; j_gene: TRBJ2-7; v_gene: TRBV4-2; abundance: -; CDR3aa: CASSLDVGEQYF; CDR3nt: TGTGCCAGCAGCCTAGACGTCGGGGAGCAGTACTTC
d_gene: -; j_gene: TRBJ1-1; v_gene: TRBV29-1; abundance: -; CDR3aa: CSVGRGNTEAFF; CDR3nt: TGCAGCGTCGGCAGGGGGAACACTGAAGCTTTCTTT
d_gene: -; j_gene: TRBJ1-2; v_gene: TRBV6-5; abundance: -; CDR3aa: CASSYKDTGNYGYTF; CDR3nt: TGTGCCAGCAGTTACAAGGACACCGGAAACTATGGCTACACCTTC
d_gene: TRBD1; j_gene: TRBJ1-1; v_gene: TRBV30; abundance: few; CDR3aa: CAWSVLGQGAGEAFF; CDR3nt: TGTGCCTGGAGTGTACTAGGACAGGGGGCGGGGGAAGCTTTCTTT
d_gene: -; j_gene: TRBJ1-1; v_gene: TRBV28; abundance: -; CDR3aa: CASSFSMEGTEAFF; CDR3nt: TGTGCCAGCAGTTTTTCAATGGAGGGCACTGAAGCTTTCTTT
d_gene: TRBD2; j_gene: TRBJ2-5; v_gene: TRBV6-5; abundance: few; CDR3aa: CASSPGGRAETQYF; CDR3nt: TGTGCCAGCAGCCCGGGGGGGCGGGCGGAGACCCAGTACTTC
d_gene: -; j_gene: TRBJ1-2; v_gene: TRBV6-4; abundance: -; CDR3aa: CASPKLEGSLNLGGYTF; CDR3nt: TGTGCCAGCCCTAAGTTAGAGGGTTCACTTAATTTGGGTGGCTACACCTTC
d_gene: -; j_gene: TRBJ1-5; v_gene: TRBV6-6; abundance: -; CDR3aa: CASSTQGNQPQHF; CDR3nt: TGTGCCAGCAGTACTCAGGGAAATCAGCCCCAGCATTTT
d_gene: -; j_gene: TRBJ2-3; v_gene: TRBV9; abundance: few; CDR3aa: CASSVGARSDTQYF; CDR3nt: TGTGCCAGCAGCGTAGGGGCCAGATCCGATACGCAGTATTTT
d_gene: TRBD2; j_gene: TRBJ2-1; v_gene: TRBV5-4; abundance: -; CDR3aa: CASSTSGSSYNEQFF; CDR3nt: TGTGCCAGCAGCACTAGCGGAAGCTCCTACAATGAGCAGTTCTTC
d_gene: TRBD1; j_gene: TRBJ2-1; v_gene: TRBV5-1; abundance: -; CDR3aa: CASSMRGPGQGVGRSYNEQFF; CDR3nt: TGCGCCAGCAGTATGAGAGGCCCGGGACAGGGGGTTGGTAGATCCTACAATGAGCAGTTCTTC
d_gene: -; j_gene: TRBJ1-4; v_gene: TRBV5-1; abundance: -; CDR3aa: CASSDDRSTNEKLFF; CDR3nt: TGCGCCAGCAGCGACGACAGATCAACTAATGAAAAACTGTTTTTT
d_gene: TRBD2; j_gene: TRBJ2-5; v_gene: TRBV7-2; abundance: -; CDR3aa: CASSLGVGRGETQYF; CDR3nt: TGTGCCAGCAGCTTAGGGGTAGGGAGGGGAGAGACCCAGTACTTC
d_gene: -; j_gene: TRBJ1-1; v_gene: TRBV5-6; abundance: -; CDR3aa: CASSNRDQGPEAFF; CDR3nt: TGTGCCAGCAGCAACCGGGATCAGGGGCCTGAAGCTTTCTTT
d_gene: -; j_gene: TRBJ1-1; v_gene: TRBV28; abundance: -; CDR3aa: CASSSGLVLTEAFF; CDR3nt: TGTGCCAGCAGTTCGGGACTGGTTCTGACTGAAGCTTTCTTT
d_gene: -; j_gene: TRBJ2-7; v_gene: TRBV13; abundance: -; CDR3aa: CASSLRGGQQLHDEQYF; CDR3nt: TGTGCCAGCAGCCTCAGGGGAGGGCAACAGTTACACGACGAGCAGTACTTC
d_gene: TRBD1; j_gene: TRBJ2-5; v_gene: TRBV18; abundance: -; CDR3aa: CASSSGQDQETQYF; CDR3nt: TGTGCCAGCTCATCGGGACAGGATCAAGAGACCCAGTACTTC
d_gene: TRBD1; j_gene: TRBJ2-7; v_gene: TRBV5-4; abundance: once; CDR3aa: CASSLLLDRDSYEQYF; CDR3nt: TGTGCCAGCAGCTTGTTATTGGACAGGGACTCCTACGAGCAGTACTTC
d_gene: TRBD2; j_gene: TRBJ2-7; v_gene: TRBV5-4; abundance: -; CDR3aa: CASSLDPAGRNEQYF; CDR3nt: TGTGCCAGCAGCTTGGACCCAGCGGGACGGAACGAGCAGTACTTC
d_gene: -; j_gene: TRBJ2-3; v_gene: TRBV5-1; abundance: few; CDR3aa: CASSSLLGAGDTQYF; CDR3nt: TGCGCCAGCAGCTCCCTCCTAGGTGCGGGAGATACGCAGTATTTT
d_gene: TRBD1; j_gene: TRBJ2-1; v_gene: TRBV29-1; abundance: -; CDR3aa: CSVERTGGKNEQFF; CDR3nt: TGCAGCGTTGAAAGGACAGGGGGTAAGAATGAGCAGTTCTTC
d_gene: -; j_gene: TRBJ1-2; v_gene: TRBV9; abundance: few; CDR3aa: CASSKGTDGYTF; CDR3nt: TGTGCCAGCAGCAAGGGGACTGATGGCTACACCTTC
d_gene: -; j_gene: TRBJ1-5; v_gene: TRBV2; abundance: once; CDR3aa: CASSGLRQSNQPQHF; CDR3nt: TGTGCCAGCAGCGGGCTTAGACAGAGCAATCAGCCCCAGCATTTT
d_gene: TRBD1; j_gene: TRBJ1-2; v_gene: TRBV2; abundance: -; CDR3aa: CASSRDRGWDGYTF; CDR3nt: TGTGCCAGCAGTAGGGACAGGGGGTGGGATGGCTACACCTTC
d_gene: -; j_gene: TRBJ2-3; v_gene: TRBV7-9; abundance: -; CDR3aa: CASSPKRTAFTDTQYF; CDR3nt: TGTGCCAGCAGCCCGAAGCGGACTGCGTTTACAGATACGCAGTATTTT
d_gene: -; j_gene: TRBJ2-1; v_gene: TRBV5-4; abundance: -; CDR3aa: CASSLGQGSYNEQFF; CDR3nt: TGTGCCAGCAGCTTGGGCCAGGGGTCCTACAATGAGCAGTTCTTC
d_gene: TRBD1; j_gene: TRBJ2-5; v_gene: TRBV29-1; abundance: -; CDR3aa: CSVRWTGKETQYF; CDR3nt: TGCAGCGTTCGGTGGACAGGGAAAGAGACCCAGTACTTC
d_gene: TRBD2; j_gene: TRBJ2-1; v_gene: TRBV11-3; abundance: many; CDR3aa: CASSLTSAFYDEQFF; CDR3nt: TGTGCCAGCAGCCTAACTAGCGCCTTTTACGATGAGCAGTTCTTC
d_gene: -; j_gene: TRBJ1-4; v_gene: TRBV4-1; abundance: -; CDR3aa: CASSQGSRSGGEKLFF; CDR3nt: TGCGCCAGCAGCCAAGGGTCGAGAAGCGGAGGTGAAAAACTGTTTTTT
d_gene: -; j_gene: TRBJ2-5; v_gene: TRBV19; abundance: -; CDR3aa: CASGGVQETQYF; CDR3nt: TGTGCCAGCGGGGGAGTCCAAGAGACCCAGTACTTC
d_gene: -; j_gene: TRBJ1-5; v_gene: TRBV28; abundance: -; CDR3aa: CASSLGGGNQPQHF; CDR3nt: TGTGCCAGCAGTTTAGGGGGGGGTAATCAGCCCCAGCATTTT
d_gene: -; j_gene: TRBJ2-5; v_gene: TRBV5-6; abundance: -; CDR3aa: CASSFGRGETQYF; CDR3nt: TGTGCCAGCAGCTTCGGCCGGGGGGAGACCCAGTACTTC
d_gene: -; j_gene: TRBJ2-7; v_gene: TRBV28; abundance: -; CDR3aa: CASSLGRREQYF; CDR3nt: TGTGCCAGCAGTCTAGGTAGACGCGAGCAGTACTTC
d_gene: -; j_gene: TRBJ1-2; v_gene: TRBV7-6; abundance: -; CDR3aa: CASSLERAIRYGYTF; CDR3nt: TGTGCCAGCAGCTTAGAGAGGGCAATACGCTATGGCTACACCTTC
d_gene: -; j_gene: TRBJ1-5; v_gene: TRBV4-3; abundance: -; CDR3aa: CASSPSIGQDQPQHF; CDR3nt: TGCGCCAGCAGCCCAAGTATTGGGCAGGATCAGCCCCAGCATTTT
d_gene: -; j_gene: TRBJ1-1; v_gene: TRBV9; abundance: -; CDR3aa: CASSVAAGTEAFF; CDR3nt: TGTGCCAGCAGCGTAGCGGCGGGCACTGAAGCTTTCTTT
d_gene: TRBD1; j_gene: TRBJ1-1; v_gene: TRBV4-1; abundance: -; CDR3aa: CASSQSQGQRGTEAFF; CDR3nt: TGCGCCAGCAGCCAATCCCAGGGACAGAGGGGCACTGAAGCTTTCTTT
d_gene: -; j_gene: TRBJ1-1; v_gene: TRBV4-2; abundance: -; CDR3aa: CASSQDRGPFGAFF; CDR3nt: TGTGCCAGCAGCCAAGACAGGGGACCCTTTGGAGCTTTCTTT
d_gene: -; j_gene: TRBJ1-5; v_gene: TRBV6-1; abundance: -; CDR3aa: CASSEDGGSNQPQHF; CDR3nt: TGTGCCAGCAGTGAAGATGGAGGGAGCAATCAGCCCCAGCATTTT
d_gene: TRBD1; j_gene: TRBJ1-2; v_gene: TRBV30; abundance: -; CDR3aa: CAWSVGQGVYGYTF; CDR3nt: TGTGCCTGGAGTGTAGGTCAGGGGGTTTATGGCTACACCTTC
d_gene: -; j_gene: TRBJ1-6; v_gene: TRBV30; abundance: -; CDR3aa: CACSGDGLSPLHF; CDR3nt: TGTGCCTGCTCAGGGGACGGATTATCACCCCTCCACTTT
d_gene: -; j_gene: TRBJ2-6; v_gene: TRBV28; abundance: -; CDR3aa: CASSYGDYGANVLTF; CDR3nt: TGTGCCAGCAGTTACGGAGATTATGGGGCCAACGTCCTGACTTTC